A single sample is the source of the 25 T cell receptor beta chains below, sequenced in a study of memory CD4+ T cells and cytomegalovirus serostatus. Single viable CD3+CD4+CD8-CD45RO+ cells were sorted as the memory CD4+ T cells. Here immunoSEQ multiplex PCR was the method, and the copy in TCRdb shows in-frame clones only, minus some. The top ten clones hold approximately 0.7% of a sample with approximately 53,000 clones, roughly 78% of them seen once. Sequencing input: memory CD4+ T cells from blood. These receptors came from an adult in good health and CMV-seronegative.

The V gene is TRBV27, the J gene TRBJ1-4, with 8 positions matching TRBD1. The CDR3 has 17 residues. The trim removed 3 bases at V and 5 bases at J, leaving 11 bases unmatched. In germline, CDR1 is MNHEY, CDR2 SMNVEV (reference sequence). The CDR3 nucleotides read TGTGCCAGCAGTTTCTCCGGGACAGGCCCCTTCAATGAAAAACTGTTTTTT. This gives the protein CASSFSGTGPFNEKLFF. The whole variable domain, filled in from reference TRBV27 and TRBJ1-4, reads EAQVTQNPRYLITVTGKKLTVTCSQNMNHEYMSWYRQDPGLGLRQIYYSMNVEVTDKGDVPEGYKVSRKEKRNFPLILESPSPNQTSLYFCASSFSGTGPFNEKLFFGSGTQLSVL.

As for this clone: Additional DNA sequences in this sample encode the identical CDR3. The CDR3 spells CASRSSTDTQYF. The CDR3 coding sequence is TGTGCCAGCAGATCTAGCACAGATACGCAGTATTTT. V and J are TRBV28 and TRBJ2-3; unclear D gene. The germline gives CDR1 MDHEN, CDR2 SYDVKM. The CDR3 is 12 residues long. Trimming shortened V by 6 bases and J by 0 bases, and 4 bases separated the two germline ends.

This clone was recorded once. The chain links TRBV7-9 to TRBJ2-5; the D gene is possibly TRBD2 (6 bases). V lost 1 base, J lost 0 bases, and 15 bases lay in between. The CDR3 contains 17 residues. Germline lookup yields CDR1 SEHNR and CDR2 FQNEAQ (reference sequence). The chain's CDR3 is CASSLGRSEGYQETQYF. The CDR3 DNA reads TGTGCCAGCAGCTTAGGGAGGTCGGAGGGGTACCAAGAGACCCAGTACTTC.

The chain employs TRBV19 and TRBJ2-2; 9 nucleotides line up with TRBD2. This CDR3 is built from 16 residues. CDR1 and CDR2 from the germline V gene are LNHDA and SQIVND (reference sequence). Losses at the gene ends were 5 bases for V and 6 bases for J; bases not matched to a gene: 10. Here the CDR3 reads CASSLAGRGHAGELFF. Here the CDR3 DNA reads TGTGCCAGTAGTCTAGCGGGAAGGGGGCACGCCGGGGAGCTGTTTTTT.

The V call is TRBV5-6, the J call TRBJ1-4; 9 positions match TRBD1. The CDR3 is 19 amino acids. The junction had 15 bases not matched to a gene; V was cut back by 4 bases and J by 2 bases. Germline V CDR1 and CDR2: SGHDT, YYEEEE. The CDR3 loop reads CASSRFWVGQGMTNEKLFF. The CDR3 DNA follows: TGTGCCAGCAGCCGCTTCTGGGTGGGACAGGGAATGACTAATGAAAAACTGTTTTTT. Filled out from reference TRBV5-6 and TRBJ1-4, the complete variable domain reads DAGVTQSPTHLIKTRGQQVTLRCSPKSGHDTVSWYQQALGQGPQFIFQYYEEEERQRGNFPDRFSGHQFPNYSSELNVNALLLGDSALYLCASSRFWVGQGMTNEKLFFGSGTQLSVL.

The V gene is TRBV19, the J gene TRBJ2-5, with 9 bases aligning to TRBD2. The CDR3 runs to 15 residues. V trimming: 1 base; J trimming: 4 bases; junction bases outside the gene matches: 4. The germline V gene has CDR1 LNHDA and CDR2 SQIVND (reference sequence). The CDR3 DNA is TGTGCCAGTAGTATAGCAGCGGGAGGATCAGAGACCCAGTACTTC. Encoded protein: CASSIAAGGSETQYF. The full variable domain, completed using reference TRBV19 and TRBJ2-5, is DGGITQSPKYLFRKEGQNVTLSCEQNLNHDAMYWYRQDPGQGLRLIYYSQIVNDFQKGDIAEGYSVSREKKESFPLTVTSAQKNPTAFYLCASSIAAGGSETQYFGPGTRLLVL.

The J gene is TRBJ2-2, the V gene TRBV5-1; the match to TRBD1 covers 9 bases. CDR1 is SGHRS and CDR2 is YFSETQ in the germline V gene. The CDR3 is 16 residues long. The trim removed 4 bases at V and 6 bases at J, leaving 10 bases unmatched. CDR3 residues: CASSVQGAQLSGELFF. CDR3 sequence (DNA): TGCGCCAGCAGCGTACAGGGGGCTCAGTTATCCGGGGAGCTGTTTTTT.

The chain combines TRBV6-1 with TRBJ1-1; 7 bases fit TRBD1. CDR3 length: 13 residues. Germline-derived CDR1 and CDR2 are MNHNS and SASEGT. CDR3 residues: CGHRGLGSTEAFF. The CDR3 DNA reads as TGTGGTCATAGGGGGCTTGGTAGCACTGAAGCTTTCTTT.

The chain joins TRBV5-6 to TRBJ2-2; D not certain. The CDR3 totals 11 residues. Between the trimmed V and J ends, which lost 4 bases and 6 bases, there was a span of 4 bases. CDR1 is SGHDT, CDR2 YYEEEE, per germline. In DNA, the CDR3 is TGTGCCAGCAGCCGGCCCGGGGAGCTGTTTTTT. Translation gives CASSRPGELFF.

This clone turned up a few times. This chain's CDR3 is CASSSPGQPQDTQYF. Here the CDR3 DNA reads TGTGCCAGCAGTTCTCCGGGACAGCCCCAAGATACGCAGTATTTT. This chain links TRBV28 with TRBJ2-3, with 7 nucleotides matching TRBD1. The J segment lost 5 bases and the V segment lost 4 bases, leaving 9 bases of the junction unmatched. The CDR3 covers 15 residues. The germline V gene has CDR1 MDHEN and CDR2 SYDVKM.

The sample holds a few counts of this clone. The chain couples TRBV28 to TRBJ2-3, with a weak D call TRBD2 (6 bases). Trimming took 3 bases from V and 0 from J, leaving 13 bases between them. The CDR3 length is 16 residues. Germline lookup yields CDR1 MDHEN and CDR2 SYDVKM. CDR3 DNA sequence: TGTGCCAGCAGTTTCGCGGGGACCGCTAGCACAGATACGCAGTATTTT. This sequence encodes CASSFAGTASTDTQYF.

This clone was detected only a few times. The V and J genes are TRBV25-1 and TRBJ2-1, with 7 nucleotides matching TRBD2. This CDR3 contains 14 residues. CDR1 and CDR2 (germline): MGHDK, SYGVNS. V shed 3 bases, J shed 10 bases, and the junction held 9 bases outside the gene matches. CDR3 DNA sequence: TGTGCCAGCAGTGATGGCGGGAGACATATCGAGCAGTTCTTC. Protein sequence: CASSDGGRHIEQFF.

V and J are TRBV27 and TRBJ2-7; D unresolved. V lost 4 bases, J lost 7 bases, and 14 bases lay in between. The CDR3 runs to 13 residues. The germline V gene has CDR1 MNHEY and CDR2 SMNVEV (reference sequence). For the CDR3, the DNA is TGTGCCAGCAGTTGGACCCCGCTTGAGGAGCAGTACTTC. It encodes CASSWTPLEEQYF.

The V call is TRBV6-1, the J call TRBJ1-2; possibly TRBD1 for D (5 bases). The CDR3 is 16 residues long. Deletions cut 2 bases from V and 8 bases from J, with 21 bases between. Germline lookup yields CDR1 MNHNS and CDR2 SASEGT. The CDR3 region is CASSEPLLRGVVGYTF. The CDR3 DNA is TGTGCCAGCAGTGAACCCCTCTTGCGGGGCGTGGTAGGCTACACCTTC.

V is TRBV7-9 and J is TRBJ1-6; D remains ambiguous. CDR1 is SEHNR and CDR2 is FQNEAQ in the germline V gene (reference sequence). Trimming removed 5 bases at V and 11 bases at J, with 10 bases between. The CDR3 sequence is 12 residues long. The CDR3 DNA reads as TGTGCCAGCAGCGCGACAAGAACACCCCTCCACTTT. It specifies CASSATRTPLHF.

This clone has only one observation. This chain uses TRBV19 with TRBJ1-2, with a possible D match to TRBD1 (5 bases). V was cut by 5 bases and J by 11 bases, with 18 bases left in between. The CDR3 loop spans 13 amino acids. Looked up from germline, CDR1 is LNHDA and CDR2 is SQIVND (reference sequence). In DNA, the CDR3 is TGTGCCAGTAGTCTAAACTTGGGACGGTTTTACACCTTC. This translates into CASSLNLGRFYTF.

This clone was picked up a small number of times. This chain joins TRBV18 and TRBJ1-1; 7 positions agree with TRBD1. CDR1 and CDR2 (germline): KGHSH, LQKENI. The CDR3 extends over 17 amino acids. The V gene end was trimmed by 1 base and the J gene end by 0 bases; junction bases not matched to a gene: 8. The CDR3 sequence is CASSPLPTGTVNTEAFF. The DNA for the CDR3 is TGTGCCAGCTCACCACTACCTACCGGGACAGTGAACACTGAAGCTTTCTTT.

The chain has TRBV19 and TRBJ1-5; D ambiguous. CDR3 size: 13 residues. Trimming removed 1 base at V and 9 bases at J, with 10 bases between. Per germline, CDR1 LNHDA and CDR2 SQIVND (reference sequence). The CDR3 spells CASSIGSTGPQHF. The DNA of the CDR3 is TGTGCCAGTAGTATAGGTAGTACTGGGCCCCAGCATTTT.

The V gene is TRBV27, the J gene TRBJ1-6; D remains unclear. The CDR3 consists of 16 residues. Trimming took off 6 bases at V and 0 bases at J, with 12 bases between the two ends. Germline V gene data show CDR1 as MNHEY and CDR2 as SMNVEV (reference sequence). In DNA form, the CDR3 reads TGTGCCAGCAGACCCCGGTTATCCTCCTATAATTCACCCCTCCACTTT. Protein: CASRPRLSSYNSPLHF.

This chain connects TRBV28 to TRBJ2-7, with D possibly being TRBD1 or TRBD2 (5 bases each). CDR3 length: 16 residues. The germline V gene encodes CDR1 MDHEN and CDR2 SYDVKM. Trimming left V 6 bases short and J 0 bases short, with 18 bases between. The CDR3 here is CASSPSGQVISYEQYF. The DNA of the CDR3 is TGTGCCAGCAGCCCATCGGGGCAGGTCATCTCCTACGAGCAGTACTTC.

This clone came up once. The rearrangement links TRBV7-2 to TRBJ2-5, with 14 bases fitting TRBD2. This CDR3 region has 14 residues. V trimming: 3 bases; J trimming: 10 bases; junction bases outside the gene matches: 4. The germline gives CDR1 SGHTA, CDR2 FQGNSA. The CDR3 protein is CASSFGTSGGIQYF. The DNA for the CDR3 is TGTGCCAGCAGCTTCGGGACTAGCGGGGGCATCCAGTACTTC.

The chain recombines TRBV29-1 with TRBJ2-7; 9 nucleotides line up with TRBD2. Trimming took 6 bases from V and 6 from J; bases not matched to a gene: 6. Per the germline V gene, CDR1 is SQVTM and CDR2 is ANQGSEA. CDR3 size: 12 residues. CDR3 amino acids: CSVNSGRGEQYF. The CDR3 bases are TGCAGCGTAAATAGCGGGAGAGGCGAGCAGTACTTC.

This clone has just a few counts. The DNA for the CDR3 is TGTGCCAGCAGCAAAACGGAGCCCGTAAAATACTTC. It translates to CASSKTEPVKYF. This chain joins TRBV21-1 and TRBJ2-5; the tabulated D call, TRBD2, remains unverified against the DNA. TRBV21-1 is termed a pseudogene. CDR3 size: 12 residues.

The genes are TRBV6-1 and TRBJ2-7; possible D gene TRBD1, 6 bases. This CDR3 is built from 12 residues. V dropped 7 bases and J dropped 3 bases, with 10 bases sitting between them. Looked up from germline, CDR1 is MNHNS and CDR2 is SASEGT. CDR3 residues: CASTKGVYEQYF. The CDR3 bases are TGTGCCAGCACAAAGGGGGTCTACGAGCAGTACTTC.

The gene calls are TRBV29-1 and TRBJ2-3; D is undetermined. Trimming left V 0 bases short and J 2 bases short, with 6 bases between. The CDR3 runs to 13 residues. Germline V gene sequence: CDR1 SQVTM, CDR2 ANQGSEA. The CDR3 protein is CSVEEASTDTQYF. The DNA for the CDR3 is TGCAGCGTTGAAGAGGCTTCCACAGATACGCAGTATTTT.